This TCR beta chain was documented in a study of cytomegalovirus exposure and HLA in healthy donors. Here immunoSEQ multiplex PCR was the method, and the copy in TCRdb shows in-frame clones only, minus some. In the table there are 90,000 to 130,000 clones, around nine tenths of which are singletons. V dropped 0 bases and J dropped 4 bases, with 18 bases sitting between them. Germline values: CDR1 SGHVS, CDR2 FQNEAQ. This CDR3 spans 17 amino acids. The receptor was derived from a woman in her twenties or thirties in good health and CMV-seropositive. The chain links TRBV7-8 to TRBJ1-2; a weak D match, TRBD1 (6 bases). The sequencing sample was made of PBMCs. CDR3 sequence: CASSLASQGLPFYGYTF. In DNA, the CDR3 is TGTGCCAGCAGCTTAGCGAGCCAGGGGCTTCCTTTCTATGGCTACACCTTC.